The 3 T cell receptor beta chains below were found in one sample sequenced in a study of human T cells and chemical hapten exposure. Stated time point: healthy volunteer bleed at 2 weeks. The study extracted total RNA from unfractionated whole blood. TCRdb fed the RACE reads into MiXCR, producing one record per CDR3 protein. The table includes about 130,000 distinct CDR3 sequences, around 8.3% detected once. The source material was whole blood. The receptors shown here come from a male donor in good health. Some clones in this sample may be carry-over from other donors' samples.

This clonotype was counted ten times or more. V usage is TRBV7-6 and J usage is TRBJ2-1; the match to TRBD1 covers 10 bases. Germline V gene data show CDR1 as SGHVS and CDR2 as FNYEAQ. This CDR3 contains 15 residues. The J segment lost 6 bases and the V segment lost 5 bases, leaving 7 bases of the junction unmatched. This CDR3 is CASSQGTGVRNEQFF. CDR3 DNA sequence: TGTGCCAGCAGCCAGGGGACAGGGGTTCGCAATGAGCAGTTCTTC.

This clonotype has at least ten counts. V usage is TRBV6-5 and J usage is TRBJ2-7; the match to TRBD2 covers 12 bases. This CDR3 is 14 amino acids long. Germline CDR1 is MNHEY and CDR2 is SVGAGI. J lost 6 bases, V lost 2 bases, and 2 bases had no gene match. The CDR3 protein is CASSYPGLAGEQYF. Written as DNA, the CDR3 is TGTGCCAGCAGTTACCCGGGACTAGCGGGCGAGCAGTACTTC.

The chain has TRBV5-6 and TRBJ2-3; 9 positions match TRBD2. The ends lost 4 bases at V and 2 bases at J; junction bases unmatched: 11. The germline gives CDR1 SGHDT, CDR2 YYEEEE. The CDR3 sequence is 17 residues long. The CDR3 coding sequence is TGTGCCAGCAGCACCCCACCGGGACTAGCTCCCACAGATACGCAGTATTTT. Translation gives CASSTPPGLAPTDTQYF.